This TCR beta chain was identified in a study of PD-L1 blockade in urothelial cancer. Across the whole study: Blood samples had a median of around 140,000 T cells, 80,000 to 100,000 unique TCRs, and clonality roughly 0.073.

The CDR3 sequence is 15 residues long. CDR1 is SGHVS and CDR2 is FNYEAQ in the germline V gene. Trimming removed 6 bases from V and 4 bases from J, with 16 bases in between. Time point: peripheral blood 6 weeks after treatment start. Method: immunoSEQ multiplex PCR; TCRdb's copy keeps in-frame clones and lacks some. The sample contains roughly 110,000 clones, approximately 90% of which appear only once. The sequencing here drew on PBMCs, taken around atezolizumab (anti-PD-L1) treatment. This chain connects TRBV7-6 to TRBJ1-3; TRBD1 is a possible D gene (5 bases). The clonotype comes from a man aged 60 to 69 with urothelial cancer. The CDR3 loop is CASSLSQGAGNTIYF. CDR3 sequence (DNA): TGTGCCAGCAGTCTTAGCCAGGGCGCAGGAAACACCATATATTTT.